The 7 T cell receptor beta chains listed next were all sequenced from one sample in a study of blood T cell repertoires in COVID-19. Method: immunoSEQ multiplex PCR; TCRdb's copy keeps in-frame clones and lacks some. The table lists around 99,000 clones, 84% of them singletons. Sequencing was done on a sample of peripheral blood. Receptors originate from a woman of 80 years or more with active or convalescent COVID-19.

The chain couples TRBV27 to TRBJ2-5; D gene uncertain. Germline V gene data show CDR1 as MNHEY and CDR2 as SMNVEV (reference sequence). V gave up 5 bases and J gave up 5 bases, with 9 bases separating them. The CDR3 totals 12 residues. The CDR3 loop reads CASSTVGETQYF. The CDR3 region has the DNA TGTGCCAGCAGTACTGTCGGGGAGACCCAGTACTTC.

In DNA form, the CDR3 reads TGCAGCGCGAGACAGGGTCCCACTGAAGCTTTCTTT. Its protein product is CSARQGPTEAFF. V and J are TRBV29-1 and TRBJ1-1; the match to TRBD1 covers 7 bases. The ends lost 7 bases at V and 4 bases at J; junction bases unmatched: 6. CDR1 and CDR2 from the germline V gene are SQVTM and ANQGSEA. The CDR3 is 12 amino acids. The whole variable domain, filled in from reference TRBV29-1 and TRBJ1-1, reads SAVISQKPSRDICQRGTSLTIQCQVDSQVTMMFWYRQQPGQSLTLIATANQGSEATYESGFVIDKFPISRPNLTFSTLTVSNMSPEDSSIYLCSARQGPTEAFFGQGTRLTVV.

The chain employs TRBV3-1 (or the pseudogene TRBV3-2) and TRBJ2-3, with unresolved D. The CDR3 length is 13 residues. CDR1 and CDR2 from the germline V gene are LGHDT and YNNKEL (reference sequence). V was shortened by 4 bases and J by 2 bases, with 7 bases between the two germline ends. The CDR3 reads CASSPTSTDTQYF. CDR3 nucleotides: TGTGCCAGCAGCCCCACTTCCACAGATACGCAGTATTTT.

This chain links TRBV23-1 with TRBJ1-1, with D uncertain. TRBV23-1 is labeled an ORF, and its function is uncertain. The CDR3 consists of 14 residues. The V end lost 10 bases, the J end lost 1 base, and 16 bases lay between the germline ends. CDR3 amino acids: CATTRRTGNTEAFF. The DNA for the CDR3 is TGCGCCACGACGAGGAGGACGGGGAACACTGAAGCTTTCTTT.

The rearrangement links TRBV2 to TRBJ1-5; 9 bases are shared with TRBD1. The germline V gene encodes CDR1 SNHLY and CDR2 FYNNEI. CDR3 size: 15 residues. Unmatched junction bases numbered 10, after V lost 8 bases and J lost 5 bases. The CDR3 loop is CASVPRTGADQPQHF. CDR3 bases: TGTGCCAGCGTACCTCGGACAGGGGCCGATCAGCCCCAGCATTTT.

This clone was detected a few times. This sequence joins TRBV7-9 and TRBJ2-2; 10 bases fit TRBD2. Trimming removed 7 bases from V and 2 bases from J; junction bases left unmatched: 4. Germline assignment: CDR1 SEHNR and CDR2 FQNEAQ (reference sequence). The CDR3 runs to 15 residues. CDR3 in DNA: TGTGCCAGCAAACCTAGCGGGAGTAACACCGGGGAGCTGTTTTTT. Protein sequence: CASKPSGSNTGELFF. The full variable domain, rest sourced from reference TRBV7-9 and TRBJ2-2, is DTGVSQNPRHKITKRGQNVTFRCDPISEHNRLYWYRQTLGQGPEFLTYFQNEAQLEKSRLLSDRFSAERPKGSFSTLEIQRTEQGDSAMYLCASKPSGSNTGELFFGEGSRLTVL.

The chain uses TRBV9 and TRBJ1-6; 8 bases are shared with TRBD1. With V trimmed by 4 bases and J by 7 bases, 7 bases remained unmatched. CDR1 is SGDLS, CDR2 YYNGEE, per germline. This CDR3 spans 15 amino acids. CDR3 sequence: CASSLQGVGNSPLHF. The CDR3 region has the DNA TGTGCCAGCAGCTTACAGGGGGTGGGGAATTCACCCCTCCACTTT.